The 22 T cell receptor beta chains in this list originate from one sample, sequenced in a study of CD8 T cells in ankylosing spondylitis. TCRdb processed the 5' RACE reads anew with MiXCR; each CDR3 protein has one entry. The top ten hold under 15% of the sample, which has just over 350,000 distinct CDR3 sequences, more than 20% seen once. Material for sequencing was blood, either unsorted or a sorted T cell fraction (not recorded which). The receptors derive from a male donor with ankylosing spondylitis or in good health (not recorded which).

This clonotype was counted a few times. One end of the junction fails to match germline, which may point to a read error. The chain combines TRBV7-9 with TRBJ2-7; D possibly corresponds to TRBD2 (5 bases). Germline V CDR1 and CDR2: SEHNR, FQNEAQ (reference sequence). This CDR3 contains 16 residues. Here the CDR3 DNA reads TGTGCCAGCAGCTTAGCGCTTGGGAAGGACTCCCACGAGCAGTACTTC. Its protein is CASSLALGKDSHEQYF.

This sequence joins TRBV12-3 or TRBV12-4 and TRBJ1-1; D possibly corresponds to TRBD1 (5 bases). V was cut by 6 bases and J by 3 bases, with 14 bases left in between. The CDR3 has 14 residues. The CDR3 nucleotides are TGTGCCAGCAGGTCTGGGGGGGTGTACACTGAAGCTTTCTTT. As protein: CASRSGGVYTEAFF.

The V and J genes are TRBV12-3 or TRBV12-4 and TRBJ1-1, with TRBD1 as a possible D gene (5 bases). The CDR3 runs to 14 residues. Trimming removed 0 bases at V and 6 bases at J, with 11 bases between. The CDR3 DNA reads as TGTGCCAGCAGTTTAGCGCTGACAGTTGCTGAAGCTTTCTTT. Amino acid sequence: CASSLALTVAEAFF.

At least ten counts were recorded for this clonotype. The CDR3 DNA reads TGTGCCACGGGAGTTAGGGATGAGCAGTTCTTC. It encodes CATGVRDEQFF. The rearrangement links TRBV12-3 or TRBV12-4 to TRBJ2-1, with a possible D match to TRBD2 (6 bases). The CDR3 sequence is 11 residues long. V lost 10 bases and J 8 bases, leaving 12 bases between the germline ends.

This sequence joins TRBV7-9 and TRBJ2-3; 10 bases are shared with TRBD1. The CDR3 totals 16 residues. V dropped 2 bases and J dropped 2; count of bases not matched to a gene: 4. Looked up from germline, CDR1 is SEHNR and CDR2 is FQNEAQ (reference sequence). CDR3 sequence reads: CASSLRGQGTTDTQYF. The CDR3 DNA is TGTGCCAGCAGCTTAAGGGGACAGGGGACCACAGATACGCAGTATTTT.

The chain recombines TRBV6-1 with TRBJ2-5, with 9 bases matching TRBD1. CDR1 is MNHNS and CDR2 is SASEGT in the germline V gene. This CDR3 is 17 amino acids long. Losses at the gene ends were 5 bases for V and 10 bases for J; bases not matched to a gene: 20. In DNA form, the CDR3 reads TGTGCCAGCAGTCGACGACAGGGGGGGCTCCCCCAATTGGACCAGTACTTC. It yields the protein CASSRRQGGLPQLDQYF.

The chain employs TRBV7-9 and TRBJ2-7; TRBD1 is a possible D gene (5 bases). Germline V lookup: CDR1 SEHNR, CDR2 FQNEAQ (reference sequence). The V end was cut by 5 bases, the J end by 0 bases, with 14 bases between. The CDR3 has 15 residues. This CDR3 reads CASSPSTANSYEQYF. CDR3 DNA sequence: TGTGCCAGCAGCCCCTCGACAGCGAACTCCTACGAGCAGTACTTC.

There are a few counts of this clonotype. This chain connects TRBV25-1 to TRBJ2-3; D is ambiguous. The ends were cut back, 10 bases at V and 5 bases at J, with 10 bases in the middle. CDR3 length: 11 residues. Germline CDR1 MGHDK, CDR2 SYGVNS. CDR3 amino acids: CATSELDTQYF. In nucleotides, the CDR3 is TGTGCCACATCTGAACTAGATACGCAGTATTTT.

This rearrangement joins TRBV9 to TRBJ2-6; a possible D gene is TRBD1 (6 bases). Looked up from germline, CDR1 is SGDLS and CDR2 is YYNGEE. V lost 4 bases and J 0 bases, leaving 17 bases between the germline ends. This CDR3 comprises 18 residues. The CDR3 sequence is CASSSYIHRASGANVLTF. CDR3 coding DNA: TGTGCCAGCAGCTCATACATTCACAGGGCCTCTGGGGCCAACGTCCTGACTTTC.

J is TRBJ2-5 and V is TRBV9; 7 nucleotides agree with TRBD1. The CDR3 length is 15 residues. The junction had 7 bases not matched to a gene; V was cut back by 0 bases and J by 5 bases. Germline V CDR1 and CDR2: SGDLS, YYNGEE. Here the CDR3 reads CASSVGVGGSETQYF. CDR3 nucleotide sequence: TGTGCCAGCAGCGTAGGTGTAGGGGGCAGTGAGACCCAGTACTTC.

This clonotype has only a few counts. The chain combines TRBV12-3 or TRBV12-4 with TRBJ2-5; 7 nucleotides agree with TRBD1. Trimming cost V 7 bases and J 9 bases; bases outside gene matches: 8. The CDR3 loop spans 12 amino acids. CDR3 DNA sequence: TGTGCCAGCACCCTGACAGGGAAAGCCCAGTACTTC. Amino acid sequence: CASTLTGKAQYF.

CDR3 sequence: CSATETGGIGYTF. The CDR3 nucleotides are TGCAGTGCTACCGAGACAGGGGGCATTGGCTACACCTTC. J is TRBJ1-2 and V is TRBV20-1; TRBD1 agrees at 10 bases. Germline values: CDR1 DFQATT, CDR2 SNEGSKA (reference sequence). The CDR3 length is 13 residues. After removal of 4 bases from V and 7 bases from J, the junction contained 6 bases not matched to a gene.

The chain carries TRBV7-6 and TRBJ2-3; possibly TRBD1 or TRBD2 for D (5 bases each). The CDR3 is made up of 18 amino acids. V shed 1 base and J shed 5 bases, with 22 bases lying between them. The germline CDR1 and CDR2 sequences are SGHVS and FNYEAQ. Written as DNA, the CDR3 is TGTGCCAGCAGCTTAGAGCACGGGACGATGGCCGGTGGAGATACGCAGTATTTT. It specifies CASSLEHGTMAGGDTQYF. Full variable domain (outside the CDR3, taken from reference TRBV7-6 and TRBJ2-3): GAGVSQSPRYKVTKRGQDVALRCDPISGHVSLYWYRQALGQGPEFLTYFNYEAQQDKSGLPNDRFSAERPEGSISTLTIQRTEQRDSAMYRCASSLEHGTMAGGDTQYFGPGTRLTVL.

This clonotype was counted a few times. The genes are TRBV27 and TRBJ2-7, with 8 bases aligning to TRBD2. The CDR3 runs 15 residues. The J segment lost 2 bases and the V segment lost 2 bases, leaving 5 bases of the junction unmatched. The germline gives CDR1 MNHEY, CDR2 SMNVEV (reference sequence). CDR3 protein: CASSLIAGRTYEQYF. In DNA, the CDR3 is TGTGCCAGCAGTTTAATAGCGGGGAGAACCTACGAGCAGTACTTC.

A few counts support this clonotype. This sequence joins TRBV7-2 and TRBJ2-7; D may be TRBD1 (5 bases). The CDR3 length is 13 residues. Between the trimmed V and J ends, which lost 6 bases and 3 bases, there was a span of 12 bases. The germline CDR1 and CDR2 sequences are SGHTA and FQGNSA. The CDR3: CASSGAGNYEQYF. In DNA form, the CDR3 reads TGTGCCAGCAGTGGGGCAGGGAACTACGAGCAGTACTTC. Filled out from reference TRBV7-2 and TRBJ2-7, the complete variable domain reads GAGVSQSPSNKVTEKGKDVELRCDPISGHTALYWYRQSLGQGLEFLIYFQGNSAPDKSGLPSDRFSAERTGGSVSTLTIQRTQQEDSAVYLCASSGAGNYEQYFGPGTRLTVT.

The rearrangement joins TRBV12-5 to TRBJ2-5; TRBD2 matches 7 bases. Per germline, CDR1 LGHNT and CDR2 FRNRAP. This CDR3 has 16 residues. Germline trimming cut 1 base from V and 3 bases from J; bases unmatched to any gene: 8. CDR3 sequence (DNA): TGTGCTAGTGGTTTGGGCCCCGGGCTAGCGGAAGAGACCCAGTACTTC. Translated, it gives CASGLGPGLAEETQYF.

This sequence joins TRBV9 and TRBJ2-1, with 7 bases matching TRBD2. CDR1 is SGDLS and CDR2 is YYNGEE in the germline V gene. This CDR3 spans 18 amino acids. Trimming removed 0 bases from V and 7 bases from J; junction bases left unmatched: 16. The CDR3: CASSVGLLRGRDGNEQFF. The CDR3 region has the DNA TGTGCCAGCAGCGTAGGCCTCCTCCGGGGGAGGGACGGGAATGAGCAGTTCTTC.

This clonotype was seen a handful of times. The chain employs TRBV7-9 and TRBJ2-7; D not resolved. The V and J ends lost 1 base and 0 bases respectively, with 10 bases between them. The germline CDR1 and CDR2 sequences are SEHNR and FQNEAQ (reference sequence). This CDR3 has 15 residues. The CDR3 here is CASSLDWTVSYEQYF. The CDR3, as DNA: TGTGCCAGCAGCTTAGATTGGACGGTCTCCTACGAGCAGTACTTC. The variable domain in full, completed from reference TRBV7-9 and TRBJ2-7, reads DTGVSQNPRHKITKRGQNVTFRCDPISEHNRLYWYRQTLGQGPEFLTYFQNEAQLEKSRLLSDRFSAERPKGSFSTLEIQRTEQGDSAMYLCASSLDWTVSYEQYFGPGTRLTVT.

The chain couples TRBV4-1 to TRBJ2-1, with 12 bases lining up with TRBD2. The CDR3 spans 15 residues. V lost 3 bases and J lost 5; bases outside the gene matches: 2. Germline-derived CDR1 and CDR2 are MGHRA and YSYEKL. CDR3 in amino acids: CASSQRTSGDNEQFF. CDR3 coding DNA: TGCGCCAGCAGCCAGCGGACTAGCGGGGACAATGAGCAGTTCTTC.

V and J are TRBV6-6 and TRBJ2-1; no definite D call. The CDR3 runs to 13 residues. V was shortened by 5 bases and J by 12 bases, with 17 bases between the two germline ends. Germline values: CDR1 MNHNY, CDR2 SVGAGI (reference sequence). CDR3 sequence: CASSSQAPMGQFF. The CDR3 DNA sequence: TGTGCCAGCAGTAGCCAGGCCCCAATGGGGCAGTTCTTC.

In this sample, this clonotype turned up a few times. V is TRBV10-3 and J is TRBJ1-1; D is ambiguous. The CDR3 spans 13 residues. Trimming cost V 2 bases and J 6 bases, with 10 bases left between them. The germline V gene encodes CDR1 ENHRY and CDR2 SYGVKD. The DNA for the CDR3 is TGTGCCATCAGTGAGCCGGGAGTGGCTGAAGCTTTCTTT. Translating gives CAISEPGVAEAFF.

Only a few counts were recorded for this clonotype. The chain employs TRBV12-3 or TRBV12-4 and TRBJ2-3; 9 positions agree with TRBD1. The junction had 12 bases not matched to a gene; V was cut back by 5 bases and J by 3 bases. The CDR3 runs to 17 residues. This CDR3 is CASSLLVGQGQTDTQYF. Written as DNA, the CDR3 is TGTGCCAGCAGTCTCTTGGTGGGACAGGGACAAACAGATACGCAGTATTTT.